The 30 T cell receptor beta chains listed next were all sequenced from one sample in a study of blood T cell repertoires in COVID-19. Repertoires were generated with immunoSEQ multiplex PCR, while TCRdb's copy carries only in-frame clones and drops some. The table records about 62,000 clones, more than 75% of them present only once. Sequencing was performed on peripheral blood. The receptors were gathered from a human donor in a cohort sampled during active COVID-19.

This clone was found a few times. The chain has TRBV24-1 and TRBJ1-2, with 9 bases matching TRBD1. Trimming at V came to 4 bases and at J to 5 bases, leaving 1 base not matched to a gene. The CDR3 sequence is 13 residues long. Germline CDR1 KGHDR, CDR2 SFDVKD. The CDR3 DNA sequence: TGTGCCACCAGTGAGGGACAGGGTTATGGCTACACCTTC. It translates to CATSEGQGYGYTF.

The chain recombines TRBV13 with TRBJ1-2; unclear D gene. This CDR3 comprises 13 residues. V lost 5 bases and J 8 bases, leaving 15 bases between the germline ends. CDR1 is PRHDT and CDR2 is FYEKMQ in the germline V gene (reference sequence). CDR3 DNA: TGTGCCAGCAGCCCCGGGGAGGGTACGGGCTACACCTTC. Translation gives CASSPGEGTGYTF.

The chain employs TRBV11-3 and TRBJ2-3, with 11 bases matching TRBD2. J lost 4 bases, V lost 0 bases, and 15 bases had no gene match. The CDR3 spans 20 residues. Germline V gives CDR1 SGHNT, CDR2 YENEEA. The CDR3 DNA sequence: TGTGCCAGCAGCTTAGATGTGGGACTAGCGGTACCAATTCCCCCAGATACGCAGTATTTT. Its protein product is CASSLDVGLAVPIPPDTQYF.

This chain connects TRBV5-6 to TRBJ1-1, with 8 bases matching TRBD1. The CDR3 totals 16 residues. CDR1 and CDR2 (germline): SGHDT, YYEEEE. V shed 4 bases, J shed 1 base, and the junction held 9 bases outside the gene matches. CDR3 nucleotides: TGTGCCAGCAGCCCCGGCCCTGGGACAGGGAACACTGAAGCTTTCTTT. It yields the protein CASSPGPGTGNTEAFF.

The V gene is TRBV29-1, the J gene TRBJ2-7, with D maybe TRBD2 (5 bases). From germline, CDR1 is SQVTM and CDR2 ANQGSEA. The CDR3 extends over 15 amino acids. The germline V and J ends were trimmed by 5 bases and 1 base, with 18 bases remaining between them. The CDR3 region is CSVTRGGRHSYEQYF. The CDR3 DNA follows: TGCAGCGTTACCCGAGGCGGGCGACATTCCTACGAGCAGTACTTC.

The table lists this clone with a few counts. The chain links TRBV6-2 or TRBV6-3 to TRBJ1-1, with TRBD1 matching 7 bases. Trimming removed 5 bases from V and 0 bases from J; junction bases left unmatched: 6. CDR1 and CDR2 (germline): MNHEY, SVGEGT. This CDR3 region has 15 residues. The CDR3 region has the DNA TGTGCCAGCAGTAACCTACAGGGGATGAACACTGAAGCTTTCTTT. Protein: CASSNLQGMNTEAFF.

The V and J genes are TRBV9 and TRBJ2-7; 11 bases fit TRBD2. V trimming: 1 base; J trimming: 4 bases; junction bases outside the gene matches: 4. CDR1 and CDR2 from the germline V gene are SGDLS and YYNGEE. The CDR3 consists of 15 residues. CDR3 nucleotides: TGTGCCAGCAGCGTAACTAGCGGGAGTAGATACGAGCAGTACTTC. Translation: CASSVTSGSRYEQYF.

This clone was seen more than once but under ten times. This chain connects TRBV5-6 to TRBJ2-7; possibly TRBD2 for D (6 bases). The germline CDR1 and CDR2 sequences are SGHDT and YYEEEE. The CDR3 has 14 amino acids. Trimming removed 4 bases from V and 2 bases from J, with 13 bases in between. This CDR3 reads CASSQDYRAYEQYF. CDR3 bases: TGTGCCAGCAGCCAGGACTATCGGGCCTACGAGCAGTACTTC.

The chain uses TRBV2 and TRBJ1-2, with D possibly matching TRBD1 (6 bases). Germline-derived CDR1 and CDR2 are SNHLY and FYNNEI. V was pared by 7 bases and J by 6 bases, with 9 bases between. This CDR3 contains 11 residues. This CDR3 reads CASTYRDGYTF. DNA for the CDR3: TGTGCCAGCACCTACAGGGATGGCTACACCTTC.

This chain uses TRBV9 with TRBJ1-1; no firm D call. CDR1 is SGDLS, CDR2 YYNGEE, per germline. With 3 bases removed from V and 1 base from J, the gap between germline ends came to 13 bases. CDR3 size: 15 residues. DNA for the CDR3: TGTGCCAGCAGCGACCCGGGCGGGAAGAACACTGAAGCTTTCTTT. Translation: CASSDPGGKNTEAFF.

There are a few counts of this clone. The chain joins TRBV10-1 to TRBJ2-7; 9 positions agree with TRBD1. The V gene end was trimmed by 7 bases and the J gene end by 3 bases; junction bases not matched to a gene: 1. This CDR3 contains 12 residues. Germline loops: CDR1 WNHNN, CDR2 SYGVQD (reference sequence). In nucleotides, the CDR3 is TGCGCCAGCAACAGGGGGCGCTACGAGCAGTACTTC. This gives the protein CASNRGRYEQYF.

This clone was observed a single time. V usage is TRBV3-1 (or the pseudogene TRBV3-2) and J usage is TRBJ2-7, with 11 bases matching TRBD2. This CDR3 contains 15 residues. V lost 6 bases and J lost 3; bases outside the gene matches: 7. CDR1 and CDR2 from the germline V gene are LGHDT and YNNKEL (reference sequence). The CDR3 loop reads CASRGGTSGNYEQYF. CDR3 DNA sequence: TGTGCCAGCAGAGGCGGGACTAGCGGTAACTACGAGCAGTACTTC.

The J gene is TRBJ1-4, the V gene TRBV27; D unresolved. Germline loops: CDR1 MNHEY, CDR2 SMNVEV (reference sequence). Deletions cut 3 bases from V and 7 bases from J, with 15 bases between. This CDR3 is 15 amino acids long. CDR3 nucleotides: TGTGCCAGCAGTTTCTTTGGGCGTCGGGGTGAAAAACTGTTTTTT. It codes for CASSFFGRRGEKLFF.

V gene TRBV12-3 or TRBV12-4 combines with J gene TRBJ1-6; the D is unclear. This CDR3 contains 13 residues. V lost 5 bases to trimming and J lost 7 bases, with 9 bases between them. The CDR3 nucleotides read TGTGCCAGCAGTCTCGCAGAAAATTCACCCCTCCACTTT. Protein product: CASSLAENSPLHF.

V is TRBV10-3 and J is TRBJ2-7, with unresolved D. Trimming cost V 4 bases and J 1 base, with 8 bases left between them. This CDR3 region has 13 residues. The germline gives CDR1 ENHRY, CDR2 SYGVKD. The CDR3: CAISGTNSYEQYF. CDR3 sequence (DNA): TGTGCCATCAGTGGTACAAATTCCTACGAGCAGTACTTC.

The chain uses TRBV5-6 and TRBJ2-7, with a weak D call TRBD2 (6 bases). Germline V lookup: CDR1 SGHDT, CDR2 YYEEEE. The CDR3 loop spans 14 amino acids. V was cut by 4 bases and J by 3 bases, with 14 bases left in between. The CDR3, as DNA: TGTGCCAGCAGCCGACTAGTAGCTTTCTACGAGCAGTACTTC. The encoded protein is CASSRLVAFYEQYF. Supplemented by reference TRBV5-6 and TRBJ2-7, the full variable domain reads DAGVTQSPTHLIKTRGQQVTLRCSPKSGHDTVSWYQQALGQGPQFIFQYYEEEERQRGNFPDRFSGHQFPNYSSELNVNALLLGDSALYLCASSRLVAFYEQYFGPGTRLTVT.

The gene calls are TRBV6-5 and TRBJ1-4, with D possibly TRBD1 on 5 matching bases. The germline V and J ends were trimmed by 7 bases and 0 bases, with 9 bases remaining between them. The CDR3 consists of 14 residues. The germline V gene encodes CDR1 MNHEY and CDR2 SVGAGI. CDR3 residues: CASTLTATNEKLFF. In DNA form, the CDR3 reads TGTGCCAGCACCCTGACAGCAACTAATGAAAAACTGTTTTTT.

CDR3 loop: CASSQDRVRTGSADTQYF. The CDR3 nucleotides read TGTGCCAGCAGCCAGGACCGGGTCAGGACAGGGTCGGCAGATACGCAGTATTTT. This chain uses TRBV3-1 (or the pseudogene TRBV3-2) with TRBJ2-3; 8 bases line up with TRBD1. The junction had 15 bases not matched to a gene; V was cut back by 3 bases and J by 4 bases. The CDR3 totals 18 residues. The germline V gene encodes CDR1 LGHDT and CDR2 YNNKEL (reference sequence).

The J gene is TRBJ1-2, the V gene TRBV2; 7 nucleotides align to TRBD1. This CDR3 has 13 residues. With V trimmed by 6 bases and J by 5 bases, 6 bases remained unmatched. CDR1 and CDR2 from the germline V gene are SNHLY and FYNNEI. The CDR3 DNA reads as TGTGCCAGCAGCCGTGGGACAGATTATGGCTACACCTTC. This codes for CASSRGTDYGYTF. Based on the CDR3 plus reference TRBV2 and TRBJ1-2, the full variable domain is EPEVTQTPSHQVTQMGQEVILRCVPISNHLYFYWYRQILGQKVEFLVSFYNNEISEKSEIFDDQFSVERPDGSNFTLKIRSTKLEDSAMYFCASSRGTDYGYTFGSGTRLTVV.

This sequence joins TRBV24-1 and TRBJ2-1; a possible D gene is TRBD1 (5 bases). Germline CDR1 reads KGHDR; CDR2 reads SFDVKD. The CDR3 spans 14 residues. Trimming took off 4 bases at V and 3 bases at J, with 9 bases between the two ends. CDR3 residues: CATSDSDSYNEQFF. In nucleotides, the CDR3 is TGTGCCACCAGTGACTCTGACAGCTACAATGAGCAGTTCTTC.

The genes are TRBV11-2 and TRBJ2-2, with TRBD2 identical over 11 bases. V shed 4 bases, J shed 10 bases, and the junction held 5 bases outside the gene matches. This CDR3 has 14 residues. Germline CDR1 reads SGHAT; CDR2 reads FQNNGV. The CDR3 region is CASSWGTSGLELFF. The CDR3 DNA sequence: TGTGCCAGCAGCTGGGGGACTAGCGGCCTGGAGCTGTTTTTT.

The chain recombines TRBV6-5 with TRBJ1-1; 7 nucleotides match TRBD1. This CDR3 spans 14 amino acids. Germline V gene sequence: CDR1 MNHEY, CDR2 SVGAGI. Trimming cost V 10 bases and J 4 bases; bases outside gene matches: 12. This chain's CDR3 is CAIIAFDRATEAFF. In DNA, the CDR3 is TGTGCCATCATTGCCTTCGACAGGGCCACTGAAGCTTTCTTT.

This chain uses TRBV28 with TRBJ2-7; 7 positions agree with TRBD2. The CDR3 has 14 amino acids. From germline, CDR1 is MDHEN and CDR2 SYDVKM. The junction had 6 bases not matched to a gene; V was cut back by 5 bases and J by 2 bases. The CDR3 coding sequence is TGTGCCAGCAGTAGCAGGCTAGCGGCCTACGAGCAGTACTTC. Its protein is CASSSRLAAYEQYF.

The chain uses TRBV30 and TRBJ2-7, with D possibly TRBD1 on 6 matching bases. The V end lost 5 bases, the J end lost 3 bases, and 8 bases lay between the germline ends. Per the germline V gene, CDR1 is GTSNPN and CDR2 is SVGIG (reference sequence). This CDR3 region has 11 residues. CDR3 loop: CAWGGVYEQYF. As DNA, the CDR3 is TGTGCCTGGGGGGGCGTCTACGAGCAGTACTTC.

The chain recombines TRBV21-1 with TRBJ1-2. TRBV21-1 is listed as a pseudogene. The CDR3 has 15 residues. The CDR3 sequence: CASSYYKGPGYGYTF. The CDR3 DNA follows: TGTGCCAGCAGCTACTACAAGGGTCCGGGATATGGCTACACCTTC.

This clone was seen just once. This rearrangement joins TRBV13 to TRBJ2-7, with TRBD2 matching 7 bases. The CDR3 consists of 15 residues. Germline CDR1 and CDR2: PRHDT and FYEKMQ (reference sequence). V shed 6 bases, J shed 4 bases, and the junction held 12 bases outside the gene matches. DNA of the CDR3: TGTGCCAGCAGTATAGGTGCTAGCGGTTTATACGAGCAGTACTTC. Translation gives CASSIGASGLYEQYF.

V and J are TRBV6-2 or TRBV6-3 and TRBJ2-7, with 8 bases aligning to TRBD1. Trimming took 2 bases from V and 7 from J; bases not matched to a gene: 7. CDR3 size: 14 residues. The V gene's germline CDR1 is MNHEY and CDR2 SVGEGT. The CDR3, as DNA: TGTGCCAGCAGTTACGGGCAGGGGGCGAGAGAGCAGTACTTC. Amino acid sequence: CASSYGQGAREQYF.

A remark on this clone: The junction does not match germline at one end; this may be a read error. The rearrangement joins TRBV28 to TRBJ1-1; the D is unclear. Germline V gives CDR1 MDHEN, CDR2 SYDVKM. The CDR3 contains 13 residues. CDR3 in DNA: TGTGCCAGCAGATTATCAATGAACACTGAAGCTTTCTTT. Encoded protein: CASRLSMNTEAFF.

V gene TRBV9 combines with J gene TRBJ1-1, with a weak D call TRBD1 (6 bases). The germline CDR1 and CDR2 sequences are SGDLS and YYNGEE. Trimming removed 0 bases at V and 4 bases at J, with 10 bases between. This CDR3 region has 14 residues. CDR3 amino acids: CASSVGGRVTEAFF. CDR3 bases: TGTGCCAGCAGCGTAGGGGGGCGGGTCACTGAAGCTTTCTTT.

V is TRBV4-3 and J is TRBJ2-7, with 10 bases that match TRBD1. CDR1 is LGHNA and CDR2 is YSLEER in the germline V gene. CDR3 length: 15 residues. V dropped 3 bases and J dropped 4; count of bases not matched to a gene: 6. In nucleotides, the CDR3 is TGCGCCAGCAGCCACGGCCGGGACAGGGGATACGAGCAGTACTTC. Its translation is CASSHGRDRGYEQYF.